The 30 T cell receptor beta chains given below trace back to one sample, sequenced in a study of neurological immune-mediated disorders. MiXCR, run by TCRdb on the 5' RACE reads, gives a single entry per CDR3 protein. This table holds roughly 76,000 distinct CDR3 sequences, roughly 3.1% found once. The source material was PBMCs. The receptors derive from a woman aged 45-60 years with multiple sclerosis.

This clonotype was recorded at least ten times. V usage is TRBV29-1 and J usage is TRBJ2-1; possibly TRBD1 for D (6 bases). The CDR3 is 12 residues long. The germline V gene has CDR1 SQVTM and CDR2 ANQGSEA. Trimming stripped 5 bases from V and 9 bases from J, with 14 bases between. The CDR3: CSVTTGTTEQFF. Written as DNA, the CDR3 is TGCAGCGTTACTACCGGGACAACTGAGCAGTTCTTC.

On this clonotype: This CDR3 fails to terminate in the conserved phenylalanine or tryptophan, so it likely reflects a read error. The chain links TRBV7-9 to TRBJ1-1; D is perhaps TRBD1 (6 bases). This CDR3 comprises 13 residues. Germline lookup yields CDR1 SEHNR and CDR2 FQNEAQ (reference sequence). Trimming removed 5 bases at V and 4 bases at J, with 11 bases between. CDR3: CASSEQGGTEAFN. CDR3 coding DNA: TGTGCCAGCAGCGAACAGGGAGGCACTGAAGCTTTCAAT.

At least ten counts were recorded for this clonotype. This rearrangement joins TRBV20-1 to TRBJ2-1; 8 nucleotides match TRBD2. In germline, CDR1 is DFQATT, CDR2 SNEGSKA (reference sequence). The length of the CDR3 is 16 residues. Germline trimming cut 4 bases from V and 3 bases from J; bases unmatched to any gene: 11. CDR3 sequence (DNA): TGCAGTGCTATTATACGGAGCGGGAGAATCTACAATGAGCAGTTCTTC. As protein: CSAIIRSGRIYNEQFF.

In this sample, this clonotype turned up many times. This chain joins TRBV7-9 and TRBJ2-1; D is unclear. The germline V and J ends were trimmed by 3 bases and 4 bases, with 10 bases remaining between them. Germline-derived CDR1 and CDR2 are SEHNR and FQNEAQ (reference sequence). The CDR3 consists of 14 residues. The CDR3 DNA follows: TGTGCCAGCAGCTTTACGATAGGATACAATGAGCAGTTCTTC. Translating it yields CASSFTIGYNEQFF.

This clonotype has ten or more counts. The chain recombines TRBV14 with TRBJ2-3; 10 bases are shared with TRBD2. The trim removed 1 base at V and 4 bases at J, leaving 5 bases unmatched. The germline V gene encodes CDR1 SGHDN and CDR2 FVKESK. This CDR3 is built from 16 residues. The CDR3 is CASSQGLAGRSDTQYF. For the CDR3, the DNA is TGTGCCAGCAGCCAAGGACTAGCGGGCCGATCAGATACGCAGTATTTT.

In this sample, this clonotype turned up many times. The chain joins TRBV20-1 to TRBJ2-1; 10 bases match TRBD2. The CDR3 contains 16 residues. Trimming removed 0 bases from V and 4 bases from J; junction bases left unmatched: 6. The germline CDR1 and CDR2 sequences are DFQATT and SNEGSKA (reference sequence). DNA for the CDR3: TGCAGTGCTAGAGACGCTAGCGGGGGTTCGTACAATGAGCAGTTCTTC. Its translation: CSARDASGGSYNEQFF.

This clonotype was counted a few times. It may be a read error: a sequence one base away is much more abundant. This chain joins TRBV9 and TRBJ2-1; no firm D call. CDR1 and CDR2 from the germline V gene are SGDLS and YYNGEE. The CDR3 totals 16 residues. V was pared by 6 bases and J by 5 bases, with 21 bases between. In nucleotides, the CDR3 is TGTGCCAGCAACCGAAACGCGCACATAAGTAACAATGAGCAGTTCTTC. This sequence encodes CASNRNAHISNNEQFF.

The sample holds many counts of this clonotype. The chain couples TRBV20-1 to TRBJ2-1; TRBD2 matches 7 bases. Germline CDR1 DFQATT, CDR2 SNEGSKA (reference sequence). This CDR3 has 15 residues. The V segment lost 6 bases and the J segment 3 bases; nucleotides outside the gene matches: 11. CDR3 nucleotide sequence: TGCAGTGCCCTGAGGGGAGCGGGGATCTACAATGAGCAGTTCTTC. This gives the protein CSALRGAGIYNEQFF.

In the case of this clonotype: A read error may explain this, as a much larger clone is one base away. The rearrangement links TRBV7-9 to TRBJ1-4; 7 bases map to TRBD1. This CDR3 is built from 14 residues. CDR1 SEHNR and CDR2 FQNEAQ come from the germline V gene (reference sequence). V was clipped by 6 bases and J by 5 bases; unmatched bases: 6. The DNA of the CDR3 is TGTGCCAGCAGAAGGGACAGCCGAAATGAAAAACTGTTTTTT. Protein product: CASRRDSRNEKLFF.

The table lists this clonotype with a few counts. It may be a read error: a sequence one base away is much more abundant. This sequence joins TRBV7-6 and TRBJ2-2, with D possibly TRBD2 on 6 matching bases. Per the germline V gene, CDR1 is SGHVS and CDR2 is FNYEAQ. Deletions cut 1 base from V and 7 bases from J, with 16 bases between. CDR3 length equals 16 residues. The DNA for the CDR3 is TGTGCCAGCAGCTTAGAGGAAGGCGGGATGCTCGGGGAGCTGTTTTTT. Amino acids: CASSLEEGGMLGELFF.

There are many counts of this clonotype. The chain carries TRBV12-3 or TRBV12-4 and TRBJ2-6; maybe TRBD1 (5 bases). V was shortened by 3 bases and J by 2 bases, with 14 bases between the two germline ends. The CDR3 loop spans 17 amino acids. Here the CDR3 DNA reads TGTGCCAGCAGTTTCCCGGCAGGGCAGCCTGGGGCCAACGTCCTGACTTTC. Translation: CASSFPAGQPGANVLTF.

The V call is TRBV6-2 or TRBV6-3, the J call TRBJ2-5; no firm D call. There are 11 residues in the CDR3. V was cut by 6 bases and J by 8 bases, with 10 bases left in between. Per germline, CDR1 MNHEY and CDR2 SVGEGT. In nucleotides, the CDR3 is TGTGCCAGCAGCCAAGGGTTTACCCAGTACTTC. It encodes CASSQGFTQYF.

This clonotype was picked up many times. The chain has TRBV7-8 and TRBJ1-1; 7 positions match TRBD1. This CDR3 comprises 14 residues. From germline, CDR1 is SGHVS and CDR2 FQNEAQ. J gave up 10 bases and V 5 bases, and 13 bases lay outside the gene matches. This CDR3 reads CASSLLRTGPGAFF. CDR3 DNA sequence: TGTGCCAGCAGCCTCCTTAGGACAGGTCCAGGAGCTTTCTTT.

This clonotype was detected ten times or more. The DNA of the CDR3 is TGCAGTGCTAGAGACCTAAGCGGTTTTTACAATGAGCAGTTCTTC. It codes for CSARDLSGFYNEQFF. The rearrangement uses TRBV20-1 and TRBJ2-1; possibly TRBD2 for D (5 bases). There are 15 residues in the CDR3. The germline V gene has CDR1 DFQATT and CDR2 SNEGSKA (reference sequence). Trimming removed 0 bases from V and 4 bases from J, with 13 bases in between.

Ten or more counts support this clonotype. The V gene is TRBV29-1, the J gene TRBJ2-2; 7 positions agree with TRBD2. The V segment lost 0 bases and the J segment 6 bases; nucleotides outside the gene matches: 10. Per germline, CDR1 SQVTM and CDR2 ANQGSEA. This CDR3 spans 16 amino acids. DNA of the CDR3: TGCAGCGTTGAAGATAACTCCCTGCGGGGGTCCGGGGAGCTGTTTTTT. It codes for CSVEDNSLRGSGELFF.

This clonotype was detected many times. The chain couples TRBV7-9 to TRBJ2-2; TRBD2 is a possible D gene (6 bases). The CDR3 loop spans 13 amino acids. V was cut by 3 bases and J by 9 bases, with 11 bases left in between. CDR1 is SEHNR and CDR2 is FQNEAQ in the germline V gene (reference sequence). The CDR3 nucleotides read TGTGCCAGCAGCTTGGGACTTTCAAGGGAGCTGTTTTTT. Translation gives CASSLGLSRELFF.

This clonotype has a count of ten or more. V is TRBV5-1 and J is TRBJ1-1; D gene uncertain. Trimming took 0 bases from V and 1 from J, leaving 7 bases between them. The CDR3 totals 14 residues. Germline CDR1 is SGHRS and CDR2 is YFSETQ. The CDR3 region is CASSLADSNTEAFF. CDR3 bases: TGCGCCAGCAGCTTGGCGGACTCGAACACTGAAGCTTTCTTT.

This clonotype was observed at least ten times. One base away lies a much larger clone, so this may be a sequencing read error. Without the conserved terminal phenylalanine or tryptophan, this CDR3 likely stems from a read error. CDR3 residues: CSVLSGADEQYG. The CDR3 bases are TGCAGCGTCCTATCGGGGGCGGACGAGCAGTACGGC. The chain carries TRBV29-1 and TRBJ2-7; D tentatively fits TRBD1 or TRBD2 (6 bases each). The CDR3 is 12 amino acids. The germline V gene has CDR1 SQVTM and CDR2 ANQGSEA. V lost 6 bases to trimming and J lost 5 bases, with 14 bases between them.

This clonotype appeared many times. V usage is TRBV2 and J usage is TRBJ1-5; D remains unclear. V lost 5 bases and J lost 4, with 9 bases in between. The V gene's germline CDR1 is SNHLY and CDR2 FYNNEI. The CDR3 covers 13 residues. In DNA form, the CDR3 reads TGTGCCAGCAGTAAGTGGGCGAATCAGCCCCAGCATTTT. This codes for CASSKWANQPQHF.

The chain has TRBV7-9 and TRBJ2-3, with D possibly matching TRBD1 (6 bases). Trimming cost V 1 base and J 10 bases, with 12 bases left between them. CDR1 SEHNR and CDR2 FQNEAQ come from the germline V gene (reference sequence). The CDR3 covers 13 residues. Here the CDR3 reads CASSLEGGAAQYF. In nucleotides, the CDR3 is TGTGCCAGCAGCTTAGAAGGGGGAGCGGCGCAGTATTTT.

This clonotype was recorded at least ten times. The rearrangement joins TRBV6-2 or TRBV6-3 to TRBJ2-7; D unclear. Germline V gives CDR1 MNHEY, CDR2 SVGEGT. The V end lost 2 bases, the J end lost 2 bases, and 7 bases lay between the germline ends. The CDR3 totals 13 residues. The chain's CDR3 is CASSYLRTYEQYF. The CDR3, as DNA: TGTGCCAGCAGTTACCTCAGGACCTACGAGCAGTACTTC.

The DNA for the CDR3 is TGTGCCAGCAGCGGTGGGGAAATCACTGAAGCTTTCTTT. As protein: CASSGGEITEAFF. The V and J genes are TRBV7-9 and TRBJ1-1; no clear D gene. The germline V and J ends were trimmed by 5 bases and 4 bases, with 11 bases remaining between them. Germline V gene lookup returns CDR1 SEHNR and CDR2 FQNEAQ (reference sequence). The CDR3 length is 13 residues.

This clonotype was observed at least ten times. V usage is TRBV2 and J usage is TRBJ2-2; the D is unclear. The CDR3 has 15 residues. V was shortened by 6 bases and J by 0 bases, with 11 bases between the two germline ends. Looked up from germline, CDR1 is SNHLY and CDR2 is FYNNEI. CDR3 in amino acids: CASRREFANTGELFF. The CDR3 nucleotides read TGTGCCAGCAGGCGCGAGTTCGCGAACACCGGGGAGCTGTTTTTT.

There are many counts of this clonotype. The chain combines TRBV20-1 with TRBJ1-2; D not resolved. The CDR3 spans 14 residues. V was trimmed by 6 bases and J by 8 bases, leaving 22 bases between them. Germline V lookup: CDR1 DFQATT, CDR2 SNEGSKA (reference sequence). CDR3 bases: TGCAGTGCCGCGAATGGGGTGGTTCGAGGGGGCTACACCTTC. As protein: CSAANGVVRGGYTF.

In this sample, this clonotype turned up many times. The chain combines TRBV6-5 with TRBJ2-1, with 9 nucleotides matching TRBD2. Germline loops: CDR1 MNHEY, CDR2 SVGAGI. Losses at the gene ends were 5 bases for V and 8 bases for J; bases not matched to a gene: 1. There are 12 residues in the CDR3. CDR3 nucleotides: TGTGCCAGCAGTCGCGGGGGGGATGAGCAGTTCTTC. This codes for CASSRGGDEQFF.

This clonotype was seen repeatedly, ten times or more. The V and J genes are TRBV7-9 and TRBJ2-5, with a tentative D call TRBD2 (5 bases). CDR3 length: 15 residues. Trimming stripped 7 bases from V and 5 bases from J, with 20 bases between. Germline CDR1 SEHNR, CDR2 FQNEAQ (reference sequence). The CDR3 bases are TGTGCCAGCAATCGGCCCGGGTCTCGAGGGGAGACCCAGTACTTC. This translates into CASNRPGSRGETQYF.

This clonotype was counted ten times or more. The chain joins TRBV12-3 or TRBV12-4 to TRBJ1-5; D may be TRBD1 (5 bases). The CDR3 runs 13 residues. The V gene lost 3 bases and the J gene lost 4 bases, with 7 bases spanning the gap. The CDR3 protein is CASSFRVNQPQHF. The CDR3, as DNA: TGTGCCAGCAGTTTCAGGGTAAATCAGCCCCAGCATTTT.

Ten or more counts support this clonotype. CDR3 DNA: TGTGCCAGCAGCCGAAGCGGGAACACAGATACGCAGTATTTT. It is translated as CASSRSGNTDTQYF. The V call is TRBV7-2, the J call TRBJ2-3, with 7 bases fitting TRBD2. The CDR3 is made up of 14 amino acids. CDR1 SGHTA and CDR2 FQGNSA come from the germline V gene. Trimming took 5 bases from V and 2 from J; bases not matched to a gene: 4.

This clonotype was found many times. The chain is built from TRBV7-2 and TRBJ2-1; D may be TRBD1 or TRBD2 (5 bases each). V was clipped by 3 bases and J by 8 bases, with 20 bases between them. The CDR3 runs to 16 residues. The V gene's germline CDR1 is SGHTA and CDR2 FQGNSA. CDR3 DNA: TGTGCCAGCAGCTTCAGCAGGGACGGCGGGTTTTATGAGCAGTTCTTC. Its protein product is CASSFSRDGGFYEQFF. The complete variable domain, with remaining parts taken from reference TRBV7-2 and TRBJ2-1, reads GAGVSQSPSNKVTEKGKDVELRCDPISGHTALYWYRQSLGQGLEFLIYFQGNSAPDKSGLPSDRFSAERTGGSVSTLTIQRTQQEDSAVYLCASSFSRDGGFYEQFFGPGTRLTVL.

The chain combines TRBV4-3 with TRBJ2-2, with 10 nucleotides matching TRBD1. This CDR3 has 17 amino acids. J gave up 3 bases and V 1 base, and 5 bases lay outside the gene matches. The germline V gene encodes CDR1 LGHNA and CDR2 YSLEER. This CDR3 is CASSQVDGTGDTGELFF. CDR3 coding DNA: TGCGCCAGCAGCCAAGTTGACGGGACAGGGGACACCGGGGAGCTGTTTTTT.